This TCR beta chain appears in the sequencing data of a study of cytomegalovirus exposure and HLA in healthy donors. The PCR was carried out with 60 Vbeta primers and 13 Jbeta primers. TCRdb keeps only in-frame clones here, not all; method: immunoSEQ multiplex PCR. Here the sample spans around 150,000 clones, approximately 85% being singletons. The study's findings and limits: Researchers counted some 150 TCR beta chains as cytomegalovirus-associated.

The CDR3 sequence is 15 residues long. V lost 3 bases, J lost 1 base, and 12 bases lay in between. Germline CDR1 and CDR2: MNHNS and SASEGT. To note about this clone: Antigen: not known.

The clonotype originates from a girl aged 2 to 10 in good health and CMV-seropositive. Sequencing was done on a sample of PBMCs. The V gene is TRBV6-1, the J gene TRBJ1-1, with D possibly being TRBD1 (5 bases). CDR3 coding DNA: TGTGCCAGCAGTGATAAGGGGAACGGGAACACTGAAGCTTTCTTT. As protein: CASSDKGNGNTEAFF.